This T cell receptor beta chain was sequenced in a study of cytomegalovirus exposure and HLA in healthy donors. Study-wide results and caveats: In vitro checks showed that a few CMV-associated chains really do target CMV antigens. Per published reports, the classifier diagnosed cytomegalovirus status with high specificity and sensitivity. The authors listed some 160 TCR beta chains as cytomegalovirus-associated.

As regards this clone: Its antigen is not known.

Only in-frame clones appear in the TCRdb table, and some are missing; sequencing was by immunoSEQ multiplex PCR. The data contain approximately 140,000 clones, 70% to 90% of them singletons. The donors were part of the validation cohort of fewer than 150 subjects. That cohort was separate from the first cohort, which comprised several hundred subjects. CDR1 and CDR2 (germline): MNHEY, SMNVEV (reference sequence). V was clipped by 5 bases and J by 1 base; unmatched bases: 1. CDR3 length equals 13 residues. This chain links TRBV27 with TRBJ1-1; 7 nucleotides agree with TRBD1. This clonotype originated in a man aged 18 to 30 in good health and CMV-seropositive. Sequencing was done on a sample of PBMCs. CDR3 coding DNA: TGTGCCAGCAGTGACAGGGCGAACACTGAAGCTTTCTTT. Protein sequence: CASSDRANTEAFF.